The source of this T cell receptor beta chain is a study of blood T cells in healthy people across ages. In regard to this clonotype: Antigen: not known.

For the second PCR, which ran for about 6 to 11 cycles, a sample-barcoded 5' primer and a J-beta primer mix were used. A template-switch adaptor with 12 random nucleotides tagged each cDNA molecule. TCRdb passed the 5' RACE reads through MiXCR, listing each CDR3 protein once. The sample yields about 2 million distinct CDR3 sequences, roughly 49% seen once. V lost 4 bases and J lost 4, with 13 bases in between. The CDR3 runs to 15 residues. Germline-derived CDR1 and CDR2 are LGHNA and YSLEER. The study, taken as a whole, reports: No conclusive comparison of naive versus antigen-experienced cells was possible with unsorted PBMCs.

This clonotype was obtained from a woman in her thirties or forties in good health. The V gene is TRBV4-3, the J gene TRBJ2-2; D is ambiguous. The specimen sequenced was blood. The CDR3 loop reads CASSPEHMITGELFF. DNA of the CDR3: TGCGCCAGCAGCCCAGAGCACATGATCACCGGGGAGCTGTTTTTT.